The 10 T cell receptor beta chains below all came from one sample that was sequenced in a study of blood T cell repertoires in COVID-19. Assay: immunoSEQ multiplex PCR; the TCRdb copy retains only in-frame clones and omits some. In the table there are around 220,000 clones, about 80% of which are singletons. Material for sequencing was peripheral blood. Receptor source: a woman older than 75 with active or convalescent COVID-19.

V and J are TRBV7-9 and TRBJ1-6; 7 bases align to TRBD1. V gave up 5 bases and J gave up 4 bases; unmatched junction bases: 2. This CDR3 spans 14 amino acids. Germline CDR1 reads SEHNR; CDR2 reads FQNEAQ (reference sequence). The CDR3: CASSRQGYNSPLHF. CDR3 coding DNA: TGTGCCAGCAGCCGACAGGGTTATAATTCACCCCTCCACTTT.

The V gene is TRBV4-2, the J gene TRBJ2-1; 7 nucleotides match TRBD1. The ends lost 6 bases at V and 1 base at J; junction bases unmatched: 6. Germline CDR1 LGHNA, CDR2 YNFKEQ. The CDR3 extends over 15 amino acids. CDR3 sequence reads: CASSPDRASYNEQFF. CDR3 bases: TGTGCCAGCAGTCCCGACAGGGCTTCCTACAATGAGCAGTTCTTC.

This clone was seen more than once but under ten times. The same CDR3 can be traced to other DNA sequences in this sample. The CDR3 loop reads CASSLATAKETQYF. As DNA, the CDR3 is TGCGCCAGCAGCTTGGCGACAGCAAAAGAGACCCAGTACTTC. The chain uses TRBV5-1 and TRBJ2-5; D is possibly TRBD1 (5 bases). From germline, CDR1 is SGHRS and CDR2 YFSETQ. The V end lost 0 bases, the J end lost 3 bases, and 9 bases lay between the germline ends. The CDR3 runs to 14 residues. Full variable domain (rest looked up from reference TRBV5-1 and TRBJ2-5): KAGVTQTPRYLIKTRGQQVTLSCSPISGHRSVSWYQQTPGQGLQFLFEYFSETQRNKGNFPGRFSGRQFSNSRSEMNVSTLELGDSALYLCASSLATAKETQYFGPGTRLLVL.

This chain connects TRBV5-5 to TRBJ2-2, with 11 bases that match TRBD1. The CDR3 is made up of 17 amino acids. V was pared by 0 bases and J by 6 bases, with 7 bases of the junction left unmatched. Germline-derived CDR1 and CDR2 are SGHKS and YYEKEE (reference sequence). The chain's CDR3 is CASSLAVGTGGSGELFF. The CDR3 DNA reads as TGTGCCAGCAGCTTGGCAGTCGGGACAGGGGGTTCCGGGGAGCTGTTTTTT.

This clone has a handful of counts. J is TRBJ1-2 and V is TRBV5-1, with 9 bases aligning to TRBD1. The CDR3 has 16 amino acids. Germline CDR1 and CDR2: SGHRS and YFSETQ. The junction had 3 bases not matched to a gene; V was cut back by 0 bases and J by 0 bases. The CDR3 DNA is TGCGCCAGCAGCTTGGGACAGGGGGGAGCTAACTATGGCTACACCTTC. Amino acid sequence: CASSLGQGGANYGYTF.

This rearrangement joins TRBV9 to TRBJ2-3; the match to TRBD2 covers 8 bases. The junction had 11 bases not matched to a gene; V was cut back by 3 bases and J by 5 bases. This CDR3 is 16 amino acids long. Germline CDR1 SGDLS, CDR2 YYNGEE. The CDR3 reads CASSAAGGRRVDTQYF. The CDR3 DNA follows: TGTGCCAGCAGCGCCGCCGGCGGGAGGAGGGTAGATACGCAGTATTTT.

This chain uses TRBV12-3 or TRBV12-4 with TRBJ1-2, with a tentative D call TRBD1 (5 bases). This CDR3 comprises 11 residues. The V end lost 4 bases, the J end lost 7 bases, and 7 bases lay between the germline ends. The CDR3 region is CASSSGIGYTF. DNA for the CDR3: TGTGCCAGCAGTTCAGGGATTGGCTACACCTTC.

This chain joins TRBV13 and TRBJ2-7; no reliable D call. Germline V gene data show CDR1 as PRHDT and CDR2 as FYEKMQ (reference sequence). The V and J ends lost 0 bases and 5 bases respectively, with 14 bases between them. CDR3 length equals 15 residues. CDR3: CASSLGLGIPNEQYF. The CDR3 DNA follows: TGTGCCAGCAGCTTAGGGCTGGGCATACCTAACGAGCAGTACTTC.

The chain combines TRBV16 with TRBJ2-2; 7 bases fit TRBD1. V lost 4 bases and J lost 5; bases outside the gene matches: 4. CDR3 length equals 14 residues. The germline V gene has CDR1 KGHSY and CDR2 FQNENV. The CDR3 is CASSLSQGTGELFF. Here the CDR3 DNA reads TGTGCCAGCAGCCTGTCACAGGGGACCGGGGAGCTGTTTTTT. The full variable domain, rest sourced from reference TRBV16 and TRBJ2-2, is GEEVAQTPKHLVRGEGQKAKLYCAPIKGHSYVFWYQQVLKNEFKFLISFQNENVFDETGMPKERFSAKCLPNSPCSLEIQATKLEDSAVYFCASSLSQGTGELFFGEGSRLTVL.

The chain uses TRBV7-2 and TRBJ2-7, with TRBD2 identical over 7 bases. Germline V gene sequence: CDR1 SGHTA, CDR2 FQGNSA. The CDR3 is made up of 14 amino acids. The junction had 9 bases not matched to a gene; V was cut back by 5 bases and J by 5 bases. The DNA of the CDR3 is TGTGCCAGCAGCCGGGCTAGCGGCGTGCACGAGCAGTACTTC. Amino acid sequence: CASSRASGVHEQYF. The entire variable domain, with the rest obtained from reference TRBV7-2 and TRBJ2-7, is as follows: GAGVSQSPSNKVTEKGKDVELRCDPISGHTALYWYRQSLGQGLEFLIYFQGNSAPDKSGLPSDRFSAERTGGSVSTLTIQRTQQEDSAVYLCASSRASGVHEQYFGPGTRLTVT.